There are a few counts of the clone carrying this TCR beta chain. The junction shows a germline mismatch at one end, possibly a read error. The data are from a study of regulatory T cells in long-lasting Graves disease. Noted time point: newly diagnosed GD, antithyroid drugs for less than 3 months. After RNA was extracted from PBMCs, the TCR library was made from it. Libraries of TCR beta came from iRepertoire HTBI primers plus Arm-PCR of CDR3 regions. MiXCR, applied by TCRdb to the multiplex PCR reads, yields one record per CDR3 protein. The sample comprises 450,000 to 650,000 distinct CDR3 sequences, roughly 15% of which are singletons, and 20% to 30% rests with the top ten. The CDR3 spans 13 residues. The same specimen was also included in a second study, on T cells in Graves' hyperthyroidism and ophthalmopathy.

The chain combines TRBV12-3 or TRBV12-4 with TRBJ1-2; a possible D gene is TRBD1 (5 bases). Sequences were derived from peripheral blood mononuclear cells (PBMCs), sampled at new diagnosis, from a patient treated with antithyroid drugs. The TCR originated in a middle-aged woman with Graves disease. For the CDR3, the DNA is TGTGCCAGCAGCTCTGGGGGTAACAATGGCTACACCTTC. Protein product: CASSSGGNNGYTF.